Listed below are T cell receptor beta chains from one sample, sequenced in a study of T-cell memory formation after mild COVID-19. TCRdb analysed the 5' RACE reads with MiXCR anew, one entry per CDR3 protein. Of under 400,000 distinct CDR3 sequences in the sample, roughly 21% were seen once. Sequenced sample: PBMCs or a T cell subset sorted from them (not recorded which). The receptors were gathered from an adult woman who had mild COVID-19 (a few samples of this study predate the infection). Cell type and time point are not known. The CDR3 runs from the conserved cysteine through the conserved F or W. The order of the fields is D gene, J gene, V gene, clone size, CDR3 DNA, CDR3 protein. A D gene is named only where the DNA matches it firmly. Size tells how often a clone was seen (once, few, many) or the class of an expanded clone, and some rows leave it out.

>-|TRBJ2-2|TRBV7-3|few
TGTGCCAGCAGCCAAGGGGGGTACGGGGAGCTGTTTTTT
CASSQGGYGELFF
>TRBD1|TRBJ2-7|TRBV2|few
TGTGCCATCGGCTACCGGGACAGAAACATTCTCTCCTACGAGCAGTACTTC
CAIGYRDRNILSYEQYF
>TRBD1|TRBJ2-7|TRBV27|-
TGTGCCAGCACCCCCGTCGCAGGGGGTTCCTACGAGCAGTACTTC
CASTPVAGGSYEQYF
>TRBD1|TRBJ2-1|TRBV27|-
TGTGCCAGCACCCTACAGGGGAGCTCCTACAATGAGCAGTTCTTC
CASTLQGSSYNEQFF
>-|TRBJ2-7|TRBV29-1|-
TGCAGCGTTGAAGGCGGGCAGGGAGGCTACGAGCAGTACTTC
CSVEGGQGGYEQYF
>-|TRBJ1-1|TRBV7-9|many
TGTGCCAGCAGCCCCCCGGGGGGCACTGAAGCTTTCTTT
CASSPPGGTEAFF
>-|TRBJ2-7|TRBV29-1|few
TGCAGCGTTGTTACAGGGTCTTTGAGTCGGGAGCAGTACTTC
CSVVTGSLSREQYF
>-|TRBJ1-2|TRBV27|-
TGTGCCAGCAGTGTCCGACACTCCTCGGGCTACACCTTC
CASSVRHSSGYTF
>TRBD1|TRBJ2-3|TRBV20-1|many
TGCAGTGCTAGTCACAGGGACAGGGGCGCAGATACGCAGTATTTT
CSASHRDRGADTQYF
>-|TRBJ2-7|TRBV5-1|-
TGCGCCAGCAGCGCGAACGGAAACTACGAGCAGTACTTC
CASSANGNYEQYF
>TRBD2|TRBJ2-3|TRBV10-3|few
TGTGCCATCAGTGCAGAGCGGGGGGGCGGTCCGACAGATACGCAGTATTTT
CAISAERGGGPTDTQYF
>TRBD1|TRBJ2-2|TRBV3-1|few
TGTGCCAGCAGCCAAGGAGGGGGCAGCACCGGGGAGCTGTTTTTT
CASSQGGGSTGELFF
>-|TRBJ1-4|TRBV2|few
TGTGCCAGCAGTGAAGCCATTGATTCCTCTGCAACTAATGAAAAACTGTTTTTT
CASSEAIDSSATNEKLFF
>TRBD2|TRBJ2-1|TRBV7-2|few
TGTGCCAGCAGCGAGTTAGCGGGGTTGTACAATGAGCAGTTCTTC
CASSELAGLYNEQFF
>TRBD1|TRBJ2-7|TRBV12-3/TRBV12-4|few
TGTGCCAGCAGTTCTCACAGGGGGCCTGCGTCCTACGAGCAGTACTTC
CASSSHRGPASYEQYF
>TRBD2|TRBJ2-5|TRBV7-9|few
TGTGCCAGCAGCACGGGACTAGCGGGGGGGCAAGAGACCCAGTACTTC
CASSTGLAGGQETQYF
>-|TRBJ2-4|TRBV2|few
TGTGCCAGCAGTGAAGTTGGATCGGGAACCAAAAACATTCAGTACTTC
CASSEVGSGTKNIQYF
>-|TRBJ1-1|TRBV12-1|few
TGTGCCAGCAGCTTTAGGGCCAAAGCTTTCTTT
CASSFRAKAFF
>-|TRBJ2-2|TRBV7-2|-
TGTGCCAGCAGCCTTAAAAGCGGCCACACCGGGGAGCTGTTTTTT
CASSLKSGHTGELFF
>TRBD1|TRBJ2-1|TRBV29-1|few
TGCATCTACAGGGGCTCCTACAATGAGCAGTTCTTC
CIYRGSYNEQFF
>TRBD2|TRBJ2-1|TRBV5-1|-
TGCGCCAGCAGCTCCACCCCAGCGGGGGTAACCTACAATGAGCAGTTCTTC
CASSSTPAGVTYNEQFF
>-|TRBJ2-6|TRBV12-3/TRBV12-4|-
TGTGCCAGCCGTTGGTCGTCTGGGGCCAACGTCCTGACTTTC
CASRWSSGANVLTF
>-|TRBJ1-3|TRBV5-4|-
TGTGCCAGCAGCCCGAATCGGGACTCTGGAAACACCATATATTTT
CASSPNRDSGNTIYF
>TRBD1|TRBJ1-1|TRBV6-5|many
TGTGCCAGCAGCCGACAGGGAGGTACTGAAGCTTTCTTT
CASSRQGGTEAFF
>-|TRBJ2-7|TRBV4-1|many
TGCGCCAGCAGCCAAGAGATCATCTCCTACGAGCAGTACTTC
CASSQEIISYEQYF
>TRBD1|TRBJ2-5|TRBV20-1|few
TGCAGTGCTAGTGGGGGGCAGGGGGCGTATCGAGAGACCCAGTACTTC
CSASGGQGAYRETQYF
>TRBD2|TRBJ2-2|TRBV5-6|few
TGTGCCAGCAGCTTCGCGGGAGGAGCCGGGGAGCTGTTTTTT
CASSFAGGAGELFF